This TCR beta chain was obtained from a study of cytomegalovirus exposure and HLA in healthy donors. Study-level information: The approximately 130 validation repertoires were reported in a later analysis to have been generated on the same platform as the 500 to 700 first-cohort repertoires. Study-wide results and caveats: Specificity for CMV antigens was confirmed in vitro for a few of the CMV-associated chains. Usually a TCR sequence was rare, but some public TCRs were found in many donors.

The donors belonged to the approximately 110-subject validation cohort, separate from the roughly 670-subject first cohort. As to this clone: Its antigen is currently unknown.

Assay used: immunoSEQ multiplex PCR; TCRdb lists only in-frame clones, some missing. This table holds 150,000 to 200,000 clones, about 79% found once. This CDR3 is 14 amino acids long. CDR1 and CDR2 (germline): SGHNT, YENEEA. V was shortened by 1 base and J by 7 bases, with 10 bases between the two germline ends. This clonotype was sampled from a woman younger than 45 in good health and CMV-seropositive. Material for sequencing was PBMCs. The rearrangement joins TRBV11-3 to TRBJ2-2, with a possible D match to TRBD1 (5 bases). Here the CDR3 DNA reads TGTGCCAGCAGCTTAGGCCGGACAAGCGGGGAGCTGTTTTTT. This encodes CASSLGRTSGELFF.